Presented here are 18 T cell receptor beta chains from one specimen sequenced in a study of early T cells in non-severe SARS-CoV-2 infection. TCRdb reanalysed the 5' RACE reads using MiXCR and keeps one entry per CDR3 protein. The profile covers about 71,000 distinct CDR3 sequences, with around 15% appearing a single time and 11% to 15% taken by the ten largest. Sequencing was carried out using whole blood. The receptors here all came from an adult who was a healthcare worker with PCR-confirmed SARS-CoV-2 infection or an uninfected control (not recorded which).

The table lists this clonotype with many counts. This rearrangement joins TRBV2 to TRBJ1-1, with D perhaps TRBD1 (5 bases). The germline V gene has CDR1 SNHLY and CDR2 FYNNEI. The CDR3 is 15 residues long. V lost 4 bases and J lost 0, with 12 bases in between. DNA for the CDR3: TGTGCCAGCAGTGTTCTCGGGGGAGTGAACACTGAAGCTTTCTTT. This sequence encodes CASSVLGGVNTEAFF.

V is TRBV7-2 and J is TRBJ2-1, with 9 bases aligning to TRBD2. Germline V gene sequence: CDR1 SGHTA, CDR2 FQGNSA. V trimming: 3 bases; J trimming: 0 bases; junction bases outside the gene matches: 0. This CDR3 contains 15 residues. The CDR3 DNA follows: TGTGCCAGCAGCTTTAGCGGGAGCTCCTACAATGAGCAGTTCTTC. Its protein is CASSFSGSSYNEQFF.

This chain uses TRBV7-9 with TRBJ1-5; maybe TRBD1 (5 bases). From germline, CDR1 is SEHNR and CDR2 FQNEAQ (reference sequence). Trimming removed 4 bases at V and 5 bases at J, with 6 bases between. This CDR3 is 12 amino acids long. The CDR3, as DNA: TGTGCCAGCAGCTGGGGGGATCAGCCCCAGCATTTT. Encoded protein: CASSWGDQPQHF.

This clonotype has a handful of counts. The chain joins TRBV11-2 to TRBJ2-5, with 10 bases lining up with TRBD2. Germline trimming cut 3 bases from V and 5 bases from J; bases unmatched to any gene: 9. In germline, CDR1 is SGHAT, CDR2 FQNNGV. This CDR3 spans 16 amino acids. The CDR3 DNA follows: TGTGCCAGCAGCTTTGGGGCTAGCGGGGGTTACGAGACCCAGTACTTC. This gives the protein CASSFGASGGYETQYF.

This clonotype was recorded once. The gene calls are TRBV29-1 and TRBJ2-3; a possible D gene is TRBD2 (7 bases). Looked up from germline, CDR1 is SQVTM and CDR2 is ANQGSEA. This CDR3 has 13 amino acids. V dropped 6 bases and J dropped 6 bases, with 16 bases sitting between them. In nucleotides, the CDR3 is TGCAGCGTCGGAGGGGGGGCCGCGGATACGCAGTATTTT. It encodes CSVGGGAADTQYF.

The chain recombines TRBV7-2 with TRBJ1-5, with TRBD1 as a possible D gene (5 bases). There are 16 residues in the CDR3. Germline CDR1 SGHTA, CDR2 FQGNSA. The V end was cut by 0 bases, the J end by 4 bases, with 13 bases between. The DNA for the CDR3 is TGTGCCAGCAGCTTAGCGGGGGGACGGGGGAATCAGCCCCAGCATTTT. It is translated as CASSLAGGRGNQPQHF. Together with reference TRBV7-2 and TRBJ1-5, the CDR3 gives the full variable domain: GAGVSQSPSNKVTEKGKDVELRCDPISGHTALYWYRQSLGQGLEFLIYFQGNSAPDKSGLPSDRFSAERTGGSVSTLTIQRTQQEDSAVYLCASSLAGGRGNQPQHFGDGTRLSIL.

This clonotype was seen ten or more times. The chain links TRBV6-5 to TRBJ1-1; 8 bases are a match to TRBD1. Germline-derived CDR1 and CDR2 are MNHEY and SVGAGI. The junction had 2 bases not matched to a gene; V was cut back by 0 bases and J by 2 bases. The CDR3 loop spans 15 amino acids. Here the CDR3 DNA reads TGTGCCAGCAGTTACTCGACAGGGGCAAACACTGAAGCTTTCTTT. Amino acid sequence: CASSYSTGANTEAFF.

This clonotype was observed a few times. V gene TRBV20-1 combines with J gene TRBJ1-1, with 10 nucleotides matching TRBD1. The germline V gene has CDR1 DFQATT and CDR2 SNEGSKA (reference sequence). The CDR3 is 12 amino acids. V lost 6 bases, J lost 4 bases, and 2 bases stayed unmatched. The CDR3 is CSARTGGTEAFF. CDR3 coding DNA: TGCAGTGCCAGGACAGGGGGCACTGAAGCTTTCTTT.

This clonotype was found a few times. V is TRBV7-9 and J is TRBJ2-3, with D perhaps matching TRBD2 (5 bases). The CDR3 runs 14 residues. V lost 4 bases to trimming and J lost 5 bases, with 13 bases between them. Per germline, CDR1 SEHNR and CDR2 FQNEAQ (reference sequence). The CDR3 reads CASSSGLLLDTQYF. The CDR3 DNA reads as TGTGCCAGCAGCTCCGGACTCCTACTAGATACGCAGTATTTT.

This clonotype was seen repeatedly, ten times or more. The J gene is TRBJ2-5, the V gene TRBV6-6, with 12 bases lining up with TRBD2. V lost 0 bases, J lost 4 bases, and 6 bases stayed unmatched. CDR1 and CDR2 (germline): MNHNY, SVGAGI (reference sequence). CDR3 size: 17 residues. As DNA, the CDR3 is TGTGCCAGCAGTTACTCGGAGGCACTAGCGGGGGGAGAGACCCAGTACTTC. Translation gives CASSYSEALAGGETQYF.

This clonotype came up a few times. CDR3 nucleotides: TGTGCCAGCAGCCCGCGGACTAGCGGGAGCCAAGAGACCCAGTACTTC. The encoded protein is CASSPRTSGSQETQYF. J is TRBJ2-5 and V is TRBV4-2; the match to TRBD2 covers 13 bases. J gave up 1 base and V 4 bases, and 3 bases lay outside the gene matches. CDR3 length equals 16 residues. CDR1 and CDR2 from the germline V gene are LGHNA and YNFKEQ.

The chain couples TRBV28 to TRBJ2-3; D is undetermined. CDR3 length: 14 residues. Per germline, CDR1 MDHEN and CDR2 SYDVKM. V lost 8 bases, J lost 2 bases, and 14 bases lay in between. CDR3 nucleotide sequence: TGTGCCAGCCGGTCTATTCGACCCACAGATACGCAGTATTTT. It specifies CASRSIRPTDTQYF.

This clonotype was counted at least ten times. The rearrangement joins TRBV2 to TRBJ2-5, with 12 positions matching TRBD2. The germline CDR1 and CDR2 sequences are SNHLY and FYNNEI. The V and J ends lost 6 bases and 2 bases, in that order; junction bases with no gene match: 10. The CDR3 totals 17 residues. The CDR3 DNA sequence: TGTGCCAGCAGAGAAAAATGGCTAGCGGGGGGGCAAGAGACCCAGTACTTC. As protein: CASREKWLAGGQETQYF.

CDR3 nucleotide sequence: TGTGCCAGCAGCTTAGTCCACTTTCCCGGACGGTCGTACCAAGAGACCCAGTACTTC. It encodes CASSLVHFPGRSYQETQYF. This chain uses TRBV7-2 with TRBJ2-5, with D unclear. The CDR3 totals 19 residues. In germline, CDR1 is SGHTA, CDR2 FQGNSA. With 1 base removed from V and 0 bases from J, the gap between germline ends came to 21 bases. The whole variable domain, filled in from reference TRBV7-2 and TRBJ2-5, reads GAGVSQSPSNKVTEKGKDVELRCDPISGHTALYWYRQSLGQGLEFLIYFQGNSAPDKSGLPSDRFSAERTGGSVSTLTIQRTQQEDSAVYLCASSLVHFPGRSYQETQYFGPGTRLLVL.

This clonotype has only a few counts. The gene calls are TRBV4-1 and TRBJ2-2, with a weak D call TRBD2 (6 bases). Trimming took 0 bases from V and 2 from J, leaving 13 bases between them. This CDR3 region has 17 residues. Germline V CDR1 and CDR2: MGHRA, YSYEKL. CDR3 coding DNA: TGCGCCAGCAGCCAAGATCAAGGACTAACCAACACCGGGGAGCTGTTTTTT. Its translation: CASSQDQGLTNTGELFF.

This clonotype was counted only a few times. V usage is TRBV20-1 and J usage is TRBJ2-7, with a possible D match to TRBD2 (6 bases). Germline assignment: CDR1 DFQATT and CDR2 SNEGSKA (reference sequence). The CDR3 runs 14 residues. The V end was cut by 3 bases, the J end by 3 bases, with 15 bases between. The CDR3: CSARTLGLIYEQYF. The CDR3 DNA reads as TGCAGTGCTAGGACCCTCGGACTAATCTACGAGCAGTACTTC.

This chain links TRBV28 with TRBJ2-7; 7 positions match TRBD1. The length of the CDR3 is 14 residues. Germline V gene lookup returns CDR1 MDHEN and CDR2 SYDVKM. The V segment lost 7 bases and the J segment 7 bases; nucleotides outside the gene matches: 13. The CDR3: CASNYRQGRSEQYF. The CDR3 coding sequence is TGTGCCAGCAATTACAGACAGGGCCGGAGTGAGCAGTACTTC.

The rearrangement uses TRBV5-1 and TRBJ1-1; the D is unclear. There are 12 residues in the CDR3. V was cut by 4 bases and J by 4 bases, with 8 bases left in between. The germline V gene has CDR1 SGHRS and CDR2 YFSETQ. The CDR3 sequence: CASSQQITEAFF. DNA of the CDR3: TGCGCCAGCAGCCAGCAGATCACTGAAGCTTTCTTT.